Given below is one TCR beta chain in context. Its specificity is unknown. V lost 0 bases and J lost 0, with 17 bases in between. CDR1 and CDR2 from the germline V gene are SGHKS and YYEKEE (reference sequence). This CDR3 is built from 18 residues. Among the 110 or so subjects of the validation cohort, separate from the approximately 700-subject first cohort, were the donors. Sequencing was performed with immunoSEQ multiplex PCR; in TCRdb, only in-frame clones are kept and a portion is missing. This table has tens of thousands of clones, roughly 92% appearing once. This entry comes from a study of cytomegalovirus exposure and HLA in healthy donors. Study-wide results and caveats: Subsequent analysis of the 120 or so validation repertoires found a tendency for first-cohort TCR clusters to co-occur. Some TCR beta chains (approximately 180 of them) were listed as cytomegalovirus-associated.

This TCR was sampled from a woman under 30 in good health and CMV-seronegative. Sequencing used PBMCs. The J gene is TRBJ2-3, the V gene TRBV5-5, with D possibly matching TRBD2 (7 bases). The DNA for the CDR3 is TGTGCCAGCAGCTTGGGGCGGGGGCCCTCACCTAGCACAGATACGCAGTATTTT. This sequence encodes CASSLGRGPSPSTDTQYF. The full variable domain, completed using reference TRBV5-5 and TRBJ2-3, is DAGVTQSPTHLIKTRGQQVTLRCSPISGHKSVSWYQQVLGQGPQFIFQYYEKEERGRGNFPDRFSARQFPNYSSELNVNALLLGDSALYLCASSLGRGPSPSTDTQYFGPGTRLTVL.